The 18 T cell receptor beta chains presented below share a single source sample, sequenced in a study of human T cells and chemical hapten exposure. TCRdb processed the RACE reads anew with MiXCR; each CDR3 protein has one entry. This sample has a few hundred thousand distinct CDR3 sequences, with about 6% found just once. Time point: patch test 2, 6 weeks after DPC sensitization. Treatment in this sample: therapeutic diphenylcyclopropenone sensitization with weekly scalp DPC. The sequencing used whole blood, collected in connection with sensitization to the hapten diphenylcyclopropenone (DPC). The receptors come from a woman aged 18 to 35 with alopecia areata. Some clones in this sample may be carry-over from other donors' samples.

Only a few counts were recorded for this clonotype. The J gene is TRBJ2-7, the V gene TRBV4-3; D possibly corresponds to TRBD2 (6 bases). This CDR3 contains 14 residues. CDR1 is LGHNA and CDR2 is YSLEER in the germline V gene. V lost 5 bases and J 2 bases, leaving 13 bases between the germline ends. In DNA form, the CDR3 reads TGCGCCAGCAGCGCCGGGACTCGTACCTACGAGCAGTACTTC. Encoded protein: CASSAGTRTYEQYF.

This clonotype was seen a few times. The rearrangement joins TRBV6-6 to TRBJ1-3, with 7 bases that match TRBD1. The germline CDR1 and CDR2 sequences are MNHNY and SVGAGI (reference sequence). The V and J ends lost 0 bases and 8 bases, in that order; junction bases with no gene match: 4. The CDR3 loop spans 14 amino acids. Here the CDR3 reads CASSYSRDRDTIYF. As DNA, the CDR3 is TGTGCCAGCAGTTACTCGAGGGACAGAGACACCATATATTTT.

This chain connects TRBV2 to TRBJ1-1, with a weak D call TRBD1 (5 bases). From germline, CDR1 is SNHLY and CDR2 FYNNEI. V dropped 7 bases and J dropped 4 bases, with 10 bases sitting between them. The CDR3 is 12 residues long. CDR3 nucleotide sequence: TGTGCCAGCAAATCCGACAGCACTGAAGCTTTCTTT. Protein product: CASKSDSTEAFF.

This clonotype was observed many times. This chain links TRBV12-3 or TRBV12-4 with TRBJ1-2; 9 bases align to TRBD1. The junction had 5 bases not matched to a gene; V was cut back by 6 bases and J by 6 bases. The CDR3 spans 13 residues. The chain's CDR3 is CASSQTGGHGYTF. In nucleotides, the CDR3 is TGTGCCAGCAGCCAAACAGGGGGCCATGGCTACACCTTC.

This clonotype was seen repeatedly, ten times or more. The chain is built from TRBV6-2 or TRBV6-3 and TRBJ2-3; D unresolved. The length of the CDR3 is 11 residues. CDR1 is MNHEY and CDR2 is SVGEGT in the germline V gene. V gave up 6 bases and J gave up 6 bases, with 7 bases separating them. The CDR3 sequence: CASSRLDTQYF. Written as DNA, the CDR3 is TGTGCCAGCAGCCGACTGGATACGCAGTATTTT.

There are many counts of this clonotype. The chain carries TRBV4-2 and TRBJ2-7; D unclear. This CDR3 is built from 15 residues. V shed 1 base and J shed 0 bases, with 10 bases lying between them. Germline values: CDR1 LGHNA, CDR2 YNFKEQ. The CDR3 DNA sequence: TGTGCCAGCAGCCAAGTAGTAGGGCTCTCCTACGAGCAGTACTTC. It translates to CASSQVVGLSYEQYF.

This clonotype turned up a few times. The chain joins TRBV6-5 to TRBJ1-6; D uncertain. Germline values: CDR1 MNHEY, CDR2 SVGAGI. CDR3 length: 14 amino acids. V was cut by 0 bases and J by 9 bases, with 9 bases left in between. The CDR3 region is CASSYSVAASPLHF. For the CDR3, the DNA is TGTGCCAGCAGTTACTCGGTTGCCGCTTCACCCCTCCACTTT.

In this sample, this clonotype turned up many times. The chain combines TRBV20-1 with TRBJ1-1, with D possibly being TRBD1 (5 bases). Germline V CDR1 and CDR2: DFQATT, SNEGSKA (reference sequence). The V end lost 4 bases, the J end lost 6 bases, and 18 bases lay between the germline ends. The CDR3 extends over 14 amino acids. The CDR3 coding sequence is TGCAGTGCTATCGTCCCACCCGGGACGGCTGAAGCTTTCTTT. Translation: CSAIVPPGTAEAFF.

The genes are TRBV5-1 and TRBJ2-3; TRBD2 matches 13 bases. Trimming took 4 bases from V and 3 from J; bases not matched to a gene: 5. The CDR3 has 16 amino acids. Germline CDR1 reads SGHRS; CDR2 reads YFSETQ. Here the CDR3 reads CASSATGLAGTDTQYF. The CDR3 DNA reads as TGCGCCAGCAGCGCGACGGGACTAGCGGGGACAGATACGCAGTATTTT.

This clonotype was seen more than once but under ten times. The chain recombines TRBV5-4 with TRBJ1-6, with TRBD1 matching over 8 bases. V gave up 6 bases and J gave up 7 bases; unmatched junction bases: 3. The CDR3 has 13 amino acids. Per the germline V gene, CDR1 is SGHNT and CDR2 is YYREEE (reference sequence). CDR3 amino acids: CASKSGGNSPLHF. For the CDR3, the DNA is TGTGCCAGCAAATCAGGGGGCAATTCACCCCTCCACTTT.

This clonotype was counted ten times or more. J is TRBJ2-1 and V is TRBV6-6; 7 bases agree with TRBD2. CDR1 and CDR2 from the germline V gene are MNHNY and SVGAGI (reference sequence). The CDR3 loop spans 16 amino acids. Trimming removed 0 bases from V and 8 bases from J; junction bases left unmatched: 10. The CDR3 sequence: CASSYSTPGGEDEQFF. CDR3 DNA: TGTGCCAGCAGTTACTCAACTCCGGGGGGTGAAGATGAGCAGTTCTTC.

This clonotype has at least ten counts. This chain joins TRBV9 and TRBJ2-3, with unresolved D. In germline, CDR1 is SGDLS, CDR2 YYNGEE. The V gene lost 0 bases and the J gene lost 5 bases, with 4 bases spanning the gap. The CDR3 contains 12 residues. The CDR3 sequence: CASSVDLDTQYF. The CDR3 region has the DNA TGTGCCAGCAGCGTAGATTTAGATACGCAGTATTTT.

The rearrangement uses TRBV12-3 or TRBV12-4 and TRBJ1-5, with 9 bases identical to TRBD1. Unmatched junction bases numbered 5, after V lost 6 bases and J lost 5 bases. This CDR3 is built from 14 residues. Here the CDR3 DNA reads TGTGCCAGCAGATTCACAGGGGGCGATCAGCCCCAGCATTTT. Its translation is CASRFTGGDQPQHF.

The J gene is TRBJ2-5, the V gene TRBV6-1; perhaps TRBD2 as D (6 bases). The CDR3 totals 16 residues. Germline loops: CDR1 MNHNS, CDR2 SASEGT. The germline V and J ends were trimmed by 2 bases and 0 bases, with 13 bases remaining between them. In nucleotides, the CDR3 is TGTGCCAGCAGTGAACTAGCGTACGCCTACCAAGAGACCCAGTACTTC. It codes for CASSELAYAYQETQYF.

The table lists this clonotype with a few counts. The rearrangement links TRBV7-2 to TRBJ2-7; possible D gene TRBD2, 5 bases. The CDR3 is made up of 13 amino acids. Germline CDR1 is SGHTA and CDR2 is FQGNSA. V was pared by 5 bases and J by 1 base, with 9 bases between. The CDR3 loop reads CASSLGVSYEQYF. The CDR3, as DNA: TGTGCCAGCAGCCTGGGAGTTTCCTACGAGCAGTACTTC.

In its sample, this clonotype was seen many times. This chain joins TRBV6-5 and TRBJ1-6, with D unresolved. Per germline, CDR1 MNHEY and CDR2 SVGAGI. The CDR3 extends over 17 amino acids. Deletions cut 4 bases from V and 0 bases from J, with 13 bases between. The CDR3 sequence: CASSSRTMVSYNSPLHF. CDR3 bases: TGTGCCAGCAGTTCACGTACCATGGTCTCCTATAATTCACCCCTCCACTTT.

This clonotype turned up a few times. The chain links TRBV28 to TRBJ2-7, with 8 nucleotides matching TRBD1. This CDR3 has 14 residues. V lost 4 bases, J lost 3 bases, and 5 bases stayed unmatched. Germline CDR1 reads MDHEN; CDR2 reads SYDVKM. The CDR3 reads CASSSGTGIYEQYF. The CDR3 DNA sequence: TGTGCCAGCAGTTCCGGGACAGGAATCTACGAGCAGTACTTC.

For the CDR3, the DNA is TGTGCCAGCAGCCAGCCTACTAGCGCCACGTCAGCAGATACGCAGTATTTT. Its translation: CASSQPTSATSADTQYF. The V call is TRBV4-2, the J call TRBJ2-3; 7 bases match TRBD2. The CDR3 runs to 17 residues. Germline V gives CDR1 LGHNA, CDR2 YNFKEQ. The V gene end was trimmed by 3 bases and the J gene end by 4 bases; junction bases not matched to a gene: 13.